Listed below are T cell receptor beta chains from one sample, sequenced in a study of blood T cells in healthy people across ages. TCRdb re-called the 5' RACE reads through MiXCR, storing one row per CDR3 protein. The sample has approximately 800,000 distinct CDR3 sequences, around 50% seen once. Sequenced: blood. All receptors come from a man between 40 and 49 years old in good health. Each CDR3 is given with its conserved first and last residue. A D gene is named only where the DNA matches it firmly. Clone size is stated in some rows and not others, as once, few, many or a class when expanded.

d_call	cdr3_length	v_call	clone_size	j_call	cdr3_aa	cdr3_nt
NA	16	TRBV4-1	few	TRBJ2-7	CASSQVPGIGWGEQYF	TGCGCCAGCAGCCAAGTCCCCGGGATAGGCTGGGGCGAGCAGTACTTC
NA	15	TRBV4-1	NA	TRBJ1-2	CASSQGGAGNYGYTF	TGCGCCAGCAGCCAAGGAGGGGCGGGCAACTATGGCTACACCTTC
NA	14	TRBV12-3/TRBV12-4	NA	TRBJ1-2	CASSLGGAFNGYTF	TGTGCCAGCAGTTTGGGGGGAGCATTTAATGGCTACACCTTC
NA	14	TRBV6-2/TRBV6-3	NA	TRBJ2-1	CASKEGGNYNEQFF	TGTGCCAGCAAGGAGGGGGGGAACTACAATGAGCAGTTCTTC
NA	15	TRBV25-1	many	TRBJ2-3	CASSERGFSTDTQYF	TGTGCCAGCAGTGAACGGGGGTTTAGCACAGATACGCAGTATTTT
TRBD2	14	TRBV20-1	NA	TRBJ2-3	CSATGLAGTDTQYF	TGCAGTGCTACCGGGCTAGCGGGCACAGATACGCAGTATTTT
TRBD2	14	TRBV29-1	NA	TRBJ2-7	CSVRTSGTYNEQYF	TGCAGCGTCCGAACTAGCGGGACTTACAATGAGCAGTACTTC
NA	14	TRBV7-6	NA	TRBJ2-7	CASSLNRATYEQYF	TGTGCCAGCAGCTTGAACAGGGCCACCTACGAGCAGTACTTC
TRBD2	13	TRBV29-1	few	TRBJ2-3	CSGRTSGTDTQYF	TGCAGCGGGAGGACTAGCGGCACAGATACGCAGTATTTT
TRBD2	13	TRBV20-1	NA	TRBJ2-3	CRPSGGGTDTQYF	TGCAGGCCAAGCGGGGGGGGCACAGATACGCAGTATTTT
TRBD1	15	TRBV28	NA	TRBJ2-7	CASSQGGTVLYEQYF	TGTGCCAGCAGTCAAGGTGGGACAGTACTTTACGAGCAGTACTTC
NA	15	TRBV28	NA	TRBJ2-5	CASSLDRRPPETQYF	TGTGCCAGCAGTCTCGATAGAAGGCCACCAGAGACCCAGTACTTC
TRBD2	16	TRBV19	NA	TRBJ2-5	CASSIGSGGRQETQYF	TGTGCCAGTAGTATTGGTAGCGGGGGTCGCCAAGAGACCCAGTACTTC
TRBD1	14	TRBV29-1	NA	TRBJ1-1	CSVRQGIANTEAFF	TGCAGCGTTAGACAGGGTATTGCGAACACTGAAGCTTTCTTT
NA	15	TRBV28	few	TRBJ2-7	CASSSSGGYRHEQYF	TGTGCCAGCAGTTCCTCCGGTGGATACCGTCACGAGCAGTACTTC
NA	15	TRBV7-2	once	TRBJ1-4	CASSLAWTSNEKLFF	TGTGCCAGCAGCTTAGCGTGGACATCTAATGAAAAACTGTTTTTT
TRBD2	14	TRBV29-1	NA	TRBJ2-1	CSDSLAGGYNEQFF	TGCAGCGACTCACTAGCGGGGGGCTACAATGAGCAGTTCTTC
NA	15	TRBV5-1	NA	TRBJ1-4	CASSLAQGTNGKLFF	TGCGCCAGCAGCTTGGCCCAGGGGACTAATGGAAAACTGTTTTTT
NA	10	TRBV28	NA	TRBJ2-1	CAGSFLEQFF	TGTGCCGGCAGTTTTCTTGAGCAGTTCTTC
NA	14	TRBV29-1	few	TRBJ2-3	CSYQPSGVGDTQYF	TGCAGCTACCAACCTTCGGGGGTGGGAGATACGCAGTATTTT
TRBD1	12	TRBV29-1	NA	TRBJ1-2	CSASTGTYGYTF	TGCAGCGCTTCGACAGGGACCTATGGCTACACCTTC
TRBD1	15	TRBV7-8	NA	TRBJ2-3	CASSLSGGQADTQYF	TGTGCCAGCAGCCTGTCAGGGGGCCAGGCAGATACGCAGTATTTT
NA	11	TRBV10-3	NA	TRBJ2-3	CAIRRTDTQYF	TGTGCCATCAGGCGGACAGATACGCAGTATTTT
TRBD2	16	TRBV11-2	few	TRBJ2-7	CASSLAGGPEPYEQYF	TGTGCCAGCAGCTTAGCGGGAGGGCCGGAACCCTACGAGCAGTACTTC
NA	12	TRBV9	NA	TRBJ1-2	CASRGADYGYTF	TGTGCCAGCCGTGGGGCGGACTATGGCTACACCTTC
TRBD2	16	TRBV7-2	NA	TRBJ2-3	CASSARLAGGVDTQYF	TGTGCCAGCAGCGCCCGACTAGCGGGGGGGGTAGATACGCAGTATTTT
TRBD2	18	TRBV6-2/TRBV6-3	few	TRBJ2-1	CASSPPPILAVARGEQFF	TGTGCCAGCAGCCCCCCGCCTATTCTAGCGGTTGCTCGGGGTGAGCAGTTCTTC
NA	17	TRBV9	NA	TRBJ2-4	CASSVGGQGRVRNIQYF	TGTGCCAGCAGCGTAGGGGGTCAGGGTAGGGTACGAAACATTCAGTACTTC
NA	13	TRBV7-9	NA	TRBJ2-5	CASSTTEKETQYF	TGTGCCAGCAGCACGACAGAGAAAGAGACCCAGTACTTC
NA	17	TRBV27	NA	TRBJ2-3	CAGSWIWSGQLTDTQYF	TGTGCCGGCAGTTGGATCTGGTCCGGGCAATTGACAGATACGCAGTATTTT
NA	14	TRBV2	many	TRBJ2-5	CASGGHPGQETQYF	TGTGCCAGCGGCGGACACCCGGGACAAGAGACCCAGTACTTC